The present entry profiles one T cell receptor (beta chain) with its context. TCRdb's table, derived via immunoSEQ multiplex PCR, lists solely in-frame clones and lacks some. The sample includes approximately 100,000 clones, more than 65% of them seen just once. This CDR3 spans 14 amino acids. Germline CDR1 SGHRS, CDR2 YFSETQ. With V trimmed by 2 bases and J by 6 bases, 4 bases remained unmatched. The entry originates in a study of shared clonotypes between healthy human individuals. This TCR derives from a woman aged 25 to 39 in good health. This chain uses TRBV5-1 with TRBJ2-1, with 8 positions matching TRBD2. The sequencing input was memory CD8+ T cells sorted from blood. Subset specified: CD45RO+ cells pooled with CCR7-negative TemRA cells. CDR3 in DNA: TGCGCCAGCAGCTTAAGACTAGCGCGCAATGAGCAGTTCTTC. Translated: CASSLRLARNEQFF.